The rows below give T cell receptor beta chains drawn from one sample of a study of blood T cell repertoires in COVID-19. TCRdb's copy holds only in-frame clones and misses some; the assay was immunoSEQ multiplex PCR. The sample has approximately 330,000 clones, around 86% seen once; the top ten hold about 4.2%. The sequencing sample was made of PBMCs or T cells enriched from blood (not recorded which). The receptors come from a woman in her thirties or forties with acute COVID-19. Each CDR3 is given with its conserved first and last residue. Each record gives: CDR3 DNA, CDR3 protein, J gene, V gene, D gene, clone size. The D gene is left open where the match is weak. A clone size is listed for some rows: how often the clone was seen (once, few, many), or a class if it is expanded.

TGTGCCAGCAGTTTAGACAGGGGGCGGAATGAAAAACTGTTTTTT	CASSLDRGRNEKLFF	TRBJ1-4	TRBV28	TRBD1	few
TGTGCCATCACCCACGCGGTAGAGGCAGATACGCAGTATTTT	CAITHAVEADTQYF	TRBJ2-3	TRBV10-3	-	-
TGTGCCAGCAGCTTAGGGAGTGGCTCCTACGAGCAGTACTTC	CASSLGSGSYEQYF	TRBJ2-7	TRBV13	-	few
TGTGCCAGCAGCCAAGATTCGGGACTAGCGGCGTTCAATGAGCAGTTCTTC	CASSQDSGLAAFNEQFF	TRBJ2-1	TRBV4-2	TRBD2	-
TGTGCCAGTAGCGCTCGACAGGGGGCAGAAGAGACCCAGTACTTC	CASSARQGAEETQYF	TRBJ2-5	TRBV19	TRBD1	-
TGTGCCAGCAGCGGGGACAGGGACACTGAAGCTTTCTTT	CASSGDRDTEAFF	TRBJ1-1	TRBV2	TRBD1	-
TGTGCCAGCAGTTTATCGGTCGGTTTCTTCCTCCACTTT	CASSLSVGFFLHF	TRBJ1-6	TRBV12-3/TRBV12-4	-	-
TGTGCCAGCAGCCAGAACCCGACAACTAATGAAAAACTGTTTTTT	CASSQNPTTNEKLFF	TRBJ1-4	TRBV11-2	-	-
TGTGCCAGCAGTGTACGGGACAGGGGCTTCTACAATGAGCAGTTCTTC	CASSVRDRGFYNEQFF	TRBJ2-1	TRBV6-2/TRBV6-3	TRBD1	-
TGTGCCAGCGGACGGCGGGACAGGGGGAACACCGGGGAGCTGTTTTTT	CASGRRDRGNTGELFF	TRBJ2-2	TRBV5-4	TRBD1	-
TGTGCCAGCAGCTTGGGCAGGGTAAATCAGCCCCAGCATTTT	CASSLGRVNQPQHF	TRBJ1-5	TRBV5-8	-	-
TGTGCCAGCAGCGGCAGGGCCACTAATGAAAAACTGTTTTTT	CASSGRATNEKLFF	TRBJ1-4	TRBV5-5	-	-
TGTGCCAGCAGCTTGAGACAGGCCTCCCTCTCTGGGGCCAACGTCCTGACTTTC	CASSLRQASLSGANVLTF	TRBJ2-6	TRBV5-4	-	-
TGTGCCAGCAGCCAAGGAGGGTTTGGCGGGGACACTGAAGCTTTCTTT	CASSQGGFGGDTEAFF	TRBJ1-1	TRBV3-1/TRBV3-2	-	-
TGCGCCAGCAGTTACTTTAGCGGATCCCTCTCCTACGAGCAGTACTTC	CASSYFSGSLSYEQYF	TRBJ2-7	TRBV5-1	-	-
TGTGCCCTCCGAAATTGGGACAGGGAGAAGGACACTGAAGCTTTCTTT	CALRNWDREKDTEAFF	TRBJ1-1	TRBV30	TRBD1	-
TGTGCCAGCTCACCCCGCAGTATGGAGCAGTTCTTC	CASSPRSMEQFF	TRBJ2-1	TRBV18	-	-
TGTGCCAGCAGTCAGGACAGAGGCGAGCAGTACTTC	CASSQDRGEQYF	TRBJ2-7	TRBV2	-	few
TGTGCCACCAGCAGAGATCGGACAGGGAACAATGAGCAGTTCTTC	CATSRDRTGNNEQFF	TRBJ2-1	TRBV15	TRBD1	-
TGTGCCAGCAGCTTAGCAGTACTACAAGAGACCCAGTACTTC	CASSLAVLQETQYF	TRBJ2-5	TRBV11-1	-	-
TGTGCCAGCAGCCAAGACTCAGGCAGACAAGAGACCCAGTACTTC	CASSQDSGRQETQYF	TRBJ2-5	TRBV14	-	-
TGTGCCAGCAGCGTCAGTAGCGGGGGTACGGATACGCAGTATTTT	CASSVSSGGTDTQYF	TRBJ2-3	TRBV3-1/TRBV3-2	TRBD2	-
TGTGCCACCAGTGATTTGGGGGGGTTTAACTCCTACAATGAGCAGTTCTTC	CATSDLGGFNSYNEQFF	TRBJ2-1	TRBV24-1	-	-
TGTGCCAGCAGCTTGGTAGGTCAGGGGGGACAAGAGACCCAGTACTTC	CASSLVGQGGQETQYF	TRBJ2-5	TRBV5-6	-	-
TGTGCCAGCAGCTGGGGGCGCCTTCAGCCCCAGCATTTT	CASSWGRLQPQHF	TRBJ1-5	TRBV6-2/TRBV6-3	-	-
TGTGCCAGCAGGACGACACGCAACTCCTACGAGCAGTACTTC	CASRTTRNSYEQYF	TRBJ2-7	TRBV6-5	-	-
TGTGCCAGCAGCGTAGCGGGAGCAAGGGAGCTGTTTTTT	CASSVAGARELFF	TRBJ2-2	TRBV7-9	TRBD2	-
TGCGCCAGCAGCCTGGGACTAGCGGGGGGCAGCACAGATACGCAGTATTTT	CASSLGLAGGSTDTQYF	TRBJ2-3	TRBV4-3	TRBD2	-
TGTGCCAGCAGCCCAGATCCGTCGTCGGGAACCCCGATAACCTCCTACGAGCAGTACTTC	CASSPDPSSGTPITSYEQYF	TRBJ2-7	TRBV5-4	-	-
TGTGCCAGCAGTGACTCGAAACCCCCCCTAAACGAATACGAGCAGTACTTC	CASSDSKPPLNEYEQYF	TRBJ2-7	TRBV6-4	-	-
TGTGCCAGCAGCTTAGGAAGAGGGCGCTCTGGGGCCAACGTCCTGACTTTC	CASSLGRGRSGANVLTF	TRBJ2-6	TRBV7-8	-	-
TGTGCCAGCAGTAAAGCTCCCAGGGGATCCGACCAGCCCCAGCATTTT	CASSKAPRGSDQPQHF	TRBJ1-5	TRBV6-2/TRBV6-3	-	once
TGCGCCAGCAGCCAAGAGATAAGGACAGGACCACACTTC	CASSQEIRTGPHF	TRBJ2-7	TRBV4-3	TRBD1	-
TGTGCCAGCAGTTTGGAGGGGGCGCGGTCTGGGGCCAACGTCCTGACTTTC	CASSLEGARSGANVLTF	TRBJ2-6	TRBV27	-	-
TGTGCCAGCAGCTTAGGGACTAGCAGTGAGCAGTTCTTC	CASSLGTSSEQFF	TRBJ2-1	TRBV7-2	TRBD2	once
TGCGCCAGCAGCTCCGGAGGACAGGGAGGCTATGGCTACACCTTC	CASSSGGQGGYGYTF	TRBJ1-2	TRBV5-1	TRBD1	-
TGTGCCAGCAGTTCAGGGACAGCCCCGGGGCCCTATGGCTACACCTTC	CASSSGTAPGPYGYTF	TRBJ1-2	TRBV28	TRBD1	-
TGTGCCAGCAGTTTCCACGGAGGTTCCTACGAGCAGTACTTC	CASSFHGGSYEQYF	TRBJ2-7	TRBV28	-	once
TGTGCCAGCAAGAGATCCTACACAGATACGCAGTATTTT	CASKRSYTDTQYF	TRBJ2-3	TRBV2	-	-
TGTGCCAGCAGCAAAGGGACGAGCGGGGACCCCTACGAGCAGTACTTC	CASSKGTSGDPYEQYF	TRBJ2-7	TRBV21-1	-	once
TGTGCCAGCAGTTTACACGTCTTGGGTGACAGGGTGGTAGCTAACTATGGCTACACCTTC	CASSLHVLGDRVVANYGYTF	TRBJ1-2	TRBV28	TRBD1	-
TGTGCCAGCAGGCAAGGTACAGGCCAGAACACTGAAGCTTTCTTT	CASRQGTGQNTEAFF	TRBJ1-1	TRBV6-5	-	-
TGTGCCCTTGGGGGCAGGGGGAGTGGTAATTCACCCCTCCACTTT	CALGGRGSGNSPLHF	TRBJ1-6	TRBV7-2	TRBD1	-
TGTGCCAGCAGTTGGGGACTGGAGCTGTTTTTT	CASSWGLELFF	TRBJ2-2	TRBV12-3/TRBV12-4	-	-